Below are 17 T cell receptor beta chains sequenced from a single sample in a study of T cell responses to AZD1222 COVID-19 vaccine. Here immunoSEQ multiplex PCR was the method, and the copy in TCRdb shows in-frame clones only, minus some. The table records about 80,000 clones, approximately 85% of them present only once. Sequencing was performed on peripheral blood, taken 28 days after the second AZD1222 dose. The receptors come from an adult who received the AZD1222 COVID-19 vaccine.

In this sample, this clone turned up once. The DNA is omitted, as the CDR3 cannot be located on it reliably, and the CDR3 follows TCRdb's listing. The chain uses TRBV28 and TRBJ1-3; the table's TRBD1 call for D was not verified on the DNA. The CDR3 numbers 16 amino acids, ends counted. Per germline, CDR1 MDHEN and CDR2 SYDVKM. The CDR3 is CASSTSGQGSGNTIYF.

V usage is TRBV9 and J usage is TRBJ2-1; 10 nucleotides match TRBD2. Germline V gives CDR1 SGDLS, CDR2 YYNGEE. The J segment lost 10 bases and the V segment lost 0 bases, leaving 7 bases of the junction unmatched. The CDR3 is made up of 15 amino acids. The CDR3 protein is CASSVEASGSEEQFF. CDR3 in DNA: TGTGCCAGCAGCGTAGAGGCTAGCGGGAGTGAGGAGCAGTTCTTC.

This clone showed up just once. CDR3 nucleotide sequence: TGTGCCAGCAGCCTAACAGGGGGATTGGGCAATCAGCCCCAGCATTTT. Protein sequence: CASSLTGGLGNQPQHF. The gene calls are TRBV21-1 and TRBJ1-5; the table assigns TRBD1, which was not confirmed against the DNA. TRBV21-1 is recorded as a pseudogene. This CDR3 region has 16 residues.

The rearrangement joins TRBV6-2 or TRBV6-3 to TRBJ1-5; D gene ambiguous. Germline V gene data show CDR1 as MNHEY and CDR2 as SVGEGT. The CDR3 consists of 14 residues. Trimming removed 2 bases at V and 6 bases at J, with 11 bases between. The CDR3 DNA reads TGTGCCAGCAGTTACGACGGGTCGGGTCAGCCCCAGCATTTT. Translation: CASSYDGSGQPQHF.

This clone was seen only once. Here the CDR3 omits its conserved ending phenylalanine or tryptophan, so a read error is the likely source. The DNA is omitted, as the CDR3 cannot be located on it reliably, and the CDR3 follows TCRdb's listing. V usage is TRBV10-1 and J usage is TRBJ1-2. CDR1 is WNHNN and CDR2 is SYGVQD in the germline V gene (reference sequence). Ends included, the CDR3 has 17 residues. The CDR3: CASSDLRGARISHVAGY.

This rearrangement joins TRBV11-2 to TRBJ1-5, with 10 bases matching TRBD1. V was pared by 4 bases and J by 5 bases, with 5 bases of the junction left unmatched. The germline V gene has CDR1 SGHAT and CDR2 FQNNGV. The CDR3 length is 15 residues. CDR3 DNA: TGTGCCAGCAGCTCCACCGGGACAGGGGATCAGCCCCAGCATTTT. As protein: CASSSTGTGDQPQHF.

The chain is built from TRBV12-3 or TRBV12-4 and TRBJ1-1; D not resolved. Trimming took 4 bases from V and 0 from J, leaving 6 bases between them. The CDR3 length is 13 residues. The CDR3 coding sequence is TGTGCCAGCAGTTCTCAGATGAACACTGAAGCTTTCTTT. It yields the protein CASSSQMNTEAFF.

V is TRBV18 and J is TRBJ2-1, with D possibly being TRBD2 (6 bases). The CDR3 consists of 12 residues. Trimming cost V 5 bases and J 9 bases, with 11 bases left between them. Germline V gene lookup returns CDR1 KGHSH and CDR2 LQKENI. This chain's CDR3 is CASSIPGVEQFF. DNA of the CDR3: TGTGCCAGCTCAATTCCGGGGGTTGAGCAGTTCTTC.

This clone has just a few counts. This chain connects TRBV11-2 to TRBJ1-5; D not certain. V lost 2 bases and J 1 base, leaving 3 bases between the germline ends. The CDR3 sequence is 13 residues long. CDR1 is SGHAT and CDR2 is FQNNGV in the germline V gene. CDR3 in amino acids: CASSLNSNQPQHF. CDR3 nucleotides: TGTGCCAGCAGCTTAAACAGCAATCAGCCCCAGCATTTT.

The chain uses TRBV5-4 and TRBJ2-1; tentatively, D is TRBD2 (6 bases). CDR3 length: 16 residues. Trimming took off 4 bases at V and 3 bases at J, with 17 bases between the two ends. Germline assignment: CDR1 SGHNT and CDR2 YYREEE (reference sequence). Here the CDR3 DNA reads TGTGCCAGCAGCCCCGGGGGTAGCGGAAACTACAATGAGCAGTTCTTC. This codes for CASSPGGSGNYNEQFF.

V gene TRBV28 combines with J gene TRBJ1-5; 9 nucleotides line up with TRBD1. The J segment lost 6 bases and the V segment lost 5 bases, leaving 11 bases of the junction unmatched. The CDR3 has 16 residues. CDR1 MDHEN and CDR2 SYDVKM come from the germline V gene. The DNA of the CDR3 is TGTGCCAGCAGTACAACGGACAGGGGAATCGGTCAGCCCCAGCATTTT. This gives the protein CASSTTDRGIGQPQHF. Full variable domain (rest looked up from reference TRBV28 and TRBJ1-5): DVKVTQSSRYLVKRTGEKVFLECVQDMDHENMFWYRQDPGLGLRLIYFSYDVKMKEKGDIPEGYSVSREKKERFSLILESASTNQTSMYLCASSTTDRGIGQPQHFGDGTRLSIL.

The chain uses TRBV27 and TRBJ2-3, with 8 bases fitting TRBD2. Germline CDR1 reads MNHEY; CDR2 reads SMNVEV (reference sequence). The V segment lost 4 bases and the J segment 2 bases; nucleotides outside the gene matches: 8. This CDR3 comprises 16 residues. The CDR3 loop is CASSSSASGYTDTQYF. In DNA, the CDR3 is TGTGCCAGCAGTTCATCGGCTAGCGGGTACACAGATACGCAGTATTTT.

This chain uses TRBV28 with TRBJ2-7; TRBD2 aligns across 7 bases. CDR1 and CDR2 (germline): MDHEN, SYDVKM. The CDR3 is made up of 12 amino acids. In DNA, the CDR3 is TGTGTTGTGCGGGGGAGCTCCTACGAGCAGTACTTC. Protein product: CVVRGSSYEQYF.

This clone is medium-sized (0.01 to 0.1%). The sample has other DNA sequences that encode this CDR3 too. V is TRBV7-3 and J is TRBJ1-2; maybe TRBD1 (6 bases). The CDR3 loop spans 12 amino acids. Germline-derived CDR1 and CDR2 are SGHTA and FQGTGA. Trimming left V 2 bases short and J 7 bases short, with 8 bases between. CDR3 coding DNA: TGTGCCAGCAGCTTAGAGGGGGGTGGCTACACCTTC. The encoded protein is CASSLEGGGYTF. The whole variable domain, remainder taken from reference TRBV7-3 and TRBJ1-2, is GAGVSQTPSNKVTEKGKYVELRCDPISGHTALYWYRQSLGQGPEFLIYFQGTGAADDSGLPNDRFFAVRPEGSVSTLKIQRTERGDSAVYLCASSLEGGGYTFGSGTRLTVV.

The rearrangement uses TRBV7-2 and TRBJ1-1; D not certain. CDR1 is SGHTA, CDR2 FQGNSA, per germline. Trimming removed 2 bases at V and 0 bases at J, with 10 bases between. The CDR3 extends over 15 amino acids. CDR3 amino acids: CASSLSSTLNTEAFF. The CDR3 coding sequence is TGTGCCAGCAGCTTAAGTAGCACATTGAACACTGAAGCTTTCTTT.

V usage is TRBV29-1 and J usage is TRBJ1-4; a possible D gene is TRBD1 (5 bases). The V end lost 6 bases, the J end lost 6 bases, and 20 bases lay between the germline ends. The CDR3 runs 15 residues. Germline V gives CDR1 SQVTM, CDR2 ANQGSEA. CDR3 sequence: CSVAQGGGGDEKLFF. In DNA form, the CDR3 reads TGCAGCGTCGCTCAAGGTGGCGGGGGGGATGAAAAACTGTTTTTT. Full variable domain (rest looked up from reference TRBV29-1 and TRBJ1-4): SAVISQKPSRDICQRGTSLTIQCQVDSQVTMMFWYRQQPGQSLTLIATANQGSEATYESGFVIDKFPISRPNLTFSTLTVSNMSPEDSSIYLCSVAQGGGGDEKLFFGSGTQLSVL.

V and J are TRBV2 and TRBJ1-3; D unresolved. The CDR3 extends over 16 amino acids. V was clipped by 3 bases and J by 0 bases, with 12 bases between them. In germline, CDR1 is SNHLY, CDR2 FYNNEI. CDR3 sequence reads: CASSDHGKISGNTIYF. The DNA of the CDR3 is TGTGCCAGCAGTGACCATGGGAAGATCTCTGGAAACACCATATATTTT.